This T cell receptor beta chain is from a study of blood T cell repertoires in COVID-19. Sequenced by immunoSEQ multiplex PCR; TCRdb stores in-frame clones only, minus some. The sample has hundreds of thousands of clones, around 83% seen once. The CDR3 runs 15 residues. Germline CDR1 is MGHRA and CDR2 is YSYEKL. The V end was cut by 3 bases, the J end by 4 bases, with 15 bases between. Study members were between about 18 and 95 years old and lived in some 22 US regions. What was sequenced was PBMCs or T cells enriched from blood (not recorded which). The receptor was derived from a middle-aged man who had been exposed to COVID-19. This chain links TRBV4-1 with TRBJ1-1; TRBD1 might be the D (6 bases). The CDR3 reads CASSQQQGTGTEAFF. CDR3 nucleotides: TGCGCCAGCAGCCAGCAACAGGGCACGGGCACTGAAGCTTTCTTT.